The sequence of this T cell receptor beta chain was determined in a study of OX40 agonist ivuxolimab in advanced cancers. For the study at large: Participants averaged approximately 60 years of age (range about 23 to 90) and were approximately 81% male. The study, taken as a whole, reports: Average numbers of expanded clones were greater in CD8+ T cells than in CD4+.

Peripheral blood came from all dose cohorts at three timepoints. On this clone itself: Its antigen is still unknown.

Profiled with immunoSEQ multiplex PCR; TCRdb holds only in-frame clones, not every one. This table holds about 42,000 clones, over 65% found once. CDR1 is ENHRY and CDR2 is SYGVKD in the germline V gene. The CDR3 sequence is 13 residues long. After removal of 4 bases from V and 2 bases from J, the junction contained 1 base not matched to a gene. Specimen: CD4+ or CD8+ T cells sorted from blood, collected in a trial of the OX40 agonist ivuxolimab. The receptor was isolated from an adult with an advanced solid tumor such as melanoma, head and neck, liver or kidney cancer. The rearrangement joins TRBV10-3 to TRBJ2-5, with TRBD1 matching over 7 bases. The CDR3: CAISGDSQETQYF. The CDR3 DNA reads as TGTGCCATCAGTGGGGACAGTCAAGAGACCCAGTACTTC.